Listed below are T cell receptor beta chains from one sample, sequenced in a study of T-cell reconstitution after alpha-beta-depleted transplantation in children. TCRdb reprocessed the PCR reads via MiXCR and lists one record per CDR3 protein. Here the sample spans roughly 420,000 distinct CDR3 sequences, 15% to 20% being singletons. The sequenced sample was PBMCs, mostly from graft donor cells, obtained 360 days after TCRalphabeta/CD19-depleted stem cell transplant. The receptors derive from a boy under two years old who had a stem cell transplant for Wiskott-Aldrich syndrome, so the T cells may come from the graft donor. CDR3s include the opening cysteine and the closing phenylalanine or tryptophan. The D gene is left open where the match is weak. Some rows have no size entry. The others give once, few or many, or a class for an expanded clone.

D	V	size	J	CDR3	DNA
NA	TRBV5-1	NA	TRBJ1-1	CASSLEGPGGTEAFF	TGCGCCAGCAGCTTGGAGGGTCCGGGCGGCACTGAAGCTTTCTTT
NA	TRBV12-3/TRBV12-4	NA	TRBJ1-1	CASRGTRAPSEAFF	TGTGCCAGCAGAGGGACTCGGGCGCCCTCTGAAGCTTTCTTT
NA	TRBV6-5	NA	TRBJ2-1	CASSLGPYSSYNEQFF	TGTGCCAGCAGTTTGGGCCCCTATAGCTCCTACAATGAGCAGTTCTTC
TRBD2	TRBV11-2	NA	TRBJ2-3	CASSLFLAGVTDTQYF	TGTGCCAGCAGCTTGTTCCTAGCGGGGGTGACAGATACGCAGTATTTT
NA	TRBV3-1	NA	TRBJ1-2	CASSQPPKDGYTF	TGTGCCAGCAGCCAACCTCCAAAGGATGGCTACACCTTC
TRBD2	TRBV9	few	TRBJ2-3	CASSVGGRADTQYF	TGTGCCAGCAGCGTAGGCGGGAGGGCGGATACGCAGTATTTT
TRBD1	TRBV13	few	TRBJ2-1	CASSFHLQGAINNEQFF	TGTGCCAGCAGCTTTCACTTACAGGGGGCGATAAACAATGAGCAGTTCTTC
TRBD1	TRBV12-3/TRBV12-4	once	TRBJ2-7	CASRFAGQGNVRDRVFSYEQYF	TGTGCCAGCAGATTTGCGGGGCAAGGAAACGTAAGGGACAGGGTCTTTTCCTACGAGCAGTACTTC
NA	TRBV20-1	few	TRBJ2-1	CSAREVAAFNEQFF	TGCAGTGCTAGGGAGGTAGCGGCCTTTAATGAGCAGTTCTTC
NA	TRBV7-9	few	TRBJ2-5	CASSLNPIQETQYF	TGTGCCAGCAGCTTAAACCCCATTCAAGAGACCCAGTACTTC
NA	TRBV12-3/TRBV12-4	NA	TRBJ2-2	CASSFRLARGPGELFF	TGTGCCAGCAGTTTTCGGCTAGCGCGAGGGCCCGGGGAGCTGTTTTTT